The rows below give T cell receptor beta chains drawn from one sample of a study of cytomegalovirus exposure and HLA in healthy donors. Libraries were prepared by immunoSEQ multiplex PCR; TCRdb keeps only in-frame clonotypes and omits some of them. The table records roughly 84,000 clones, more than 50% of them present only once. What was sequenced was PBMCs. The origin of the receptors is a woman aged 40-49 years in good health and CMV-seropositive. The CDR3 runs from the conserved cysteine through the conserved F or W. A D gene is named only where the DNA matches it firmly. Not every row has a clone size; where given, it reads once, few, many or a size class.

j_call | d_call | v_call | clone_size | cdr3_aa | cdr3_nt
TRBJ2-7 | TRBD1 | TRBV16 | NA | CASSLPQGGSYEQYF | TGTGCCAGCAGCCTCCCACAGGGGGGATCCTACGAGCAGTACTTC
TRBJ2-7 | TRBD1 | TRBV4-3 | NA | CASSQDSRGQYEQYF | TGCGCCAGCAGCCAAGATAGCAGGGGGCAGTACGAGCAGTACTTC
TRBJ2-2 | TRBD2 | TRBV7-2 | NA | CASRLSGTTNTGELFF | TGTGCCAGCAGACTTAGCGGGACTACCAACACCGGGGAGCTGTTTTTT
TRBJ1-1 | TRBD1 | TRBV4-2 | NA | CASSRSDRENTEAFF | TGTGCCAGCAGCCGATCCGACAGGGAGAACACTGAAGCTTTCTTT
TRBJ1-2 | TRBD1 | TRBV6-1 | few | CASSEAPPGQGAQAYTF | TGTGCCAGCAGTGAAGCACCCCCCGGACAGGGGGCCCAGGCCTACACCTTC
TRBJ1-1 | TRBD1 | TRBV7-2 | NA | CASSLQGAWTEAFF | TGTGCCAGCAGCTTACAGGGGGCATGGACTGAAGCTTTCTTT
TRBJ1-6 | NA | TRBV6-6 | NA | CASSYAGGSSPLHF | TGTGCCAGCAGTTACGCAGGAGGGAGTTCACCCCTCCACTTT
TRBJ2-7 | TRBD1 | TRBV7-2 | few | CASSREQGFEQYF | TGTGCCAGCAGCCGGGAACAGGGGTTCGAGCAGTACTTC
TRBJ2-7 | NA | TRBV7-2 | few | CASSPGHLLYEQYF | TGTGCCAGCAGCCCAGGACACCTCTTGTACGAGCAGTACTTC
TRBJ2-1 | NA | TRBV28 | NA | CASSLAGYNEQFF | TGTGCCAGCAGTTTAGCGGGGTACAATGAGCAGTTCTTC